Below are 23 T cell receptor beta chains sequenced from a single sample in a study of T cell responses to AZD1222 COVID-19 vaccine. Sequencing was performed with immunoSEQ multiplex PCR; in TCRdb, only in-frame clones are kept and a portion is missing. The sample has more than 120,000 clones; around nine tenths are singletons. This specimen consisted of peripheral blood, obtained 28 days after the second AZD1222 dose. The receptors come from an adult who received the AZD1222 COVID-19 vaccine.

J is TRBJ2-1 and V is TRBV4-2; 12 nucleotides line up with TRBD2. The junction had 2 bases not matched to a gene; V was cut back by 2 bases and J by 6 bases. Germline CDR1 is LGHNA and CDR2 is YNFKEQ. This CDR3 contains 15 residues. Here the CDR3 DNA reads TGTGCCAGCAGCCAAACTAGCGGGAGGTCCAATGAGCAGTTCTTC. Protein product: CASSQTSGRSNEQFF.

The chain has TRBV18 and TRBJ1-3; D is possibly TRBD1 (5 bases). This CDR3 has 12 amino acids. Germline-derived CDR1 and CDR2 are KGHSH and LQKENI. V was cut by 6 bases and J by 4 bases, with 7 bases left in between. The CDR3 DNA follows: TGTGCCAGCTCGGGGGACGGAAACACCATATATTTT. Its protein product is CASSGDGNTIYF. Together with reference TRBV18 and TRBJ1-3, the CDR3 gives the full variable domain: NAGVMQNPRHLVRRRGQEARLRCSPMKGHSHVYWYRQLPEEGLKFMVYLQKENIIDESGMPKERFSAEFPKEGPSILRIQQVVRGDSAAYFCASSGDGNTIYFGEGSWLTVV.

This chain uses TRBV14 with TRBJ1-2, with D unclear. CDR1 is SGHDN and CDR2 is FVKESK in the germline V gene. This CDR3 has 14 residues. Deletions cut 5 bases from V and 5 bases from J, with 15 bases between. This CDR3 reads CASSEPGRYYGYTF. The CDR3 region has the DNA TGTGCCAGCAGCGAGCCCGGACGGTATTATGGCTACACCTTC.

The rearrangement joins TRBV6-1 to TRBJ1-5; D is unresolved. Germline CDR1 MNHNS, CDR2 SASEGT. This CDR3 is 12 amino acids long. Trimming removed 1 base at V and 6 bases at J, with 4 bases between. CDR3 amino acids: CASSEVVQPQHF. CDR3 DNA: TGTGCCAGCAGTGAAGTGGTTCAGCCCCAGCATTTT.

CDR3 DNA: TGTGCCAGCAGTGCTTACAGGGCCGGGGAGCTGTTTTTT. Translated: CASSAYRAGELFF. The chain employs TRBV25-1 and TRBJ2-2; TRBD1 might be the D (6 bases). The CDR3 contains 13 residues. Trimming removed 4 bases at V and 6 bases at J, with 9 bases between. Germline V lookup: CDR1 MGHDK, CDR2 SYGVNS.

The chain is built from TRBV4-1 and TRBJ1-2, with no clear D. V dropped 1 base and J dropped 2 bases, with 8 bases sitting between them. Germline V CDR1 and CDR2: MGHRA, YSYEKL. The CDR3 totals 14 residues. In DNA form, the CDR3 reads TGCGCCAGCAGCCAAGTGATAGGCAACTATGGCTACACCTTC. The encoded protein is CASSQVIGNYGYTF.

The V and J genes are TRBV10-1 and TRBJ2-5; the D gene is possibly TRBD2 (5 bases). The CDR3 is made up of 17 amino acids. The germline V and J ends were trimmed by 5 bases and 2 bases, with 21 bases remaining between them. Germline CDR1 reads WNHNN; CDR2 reads SYGVQD (reference sequence). For the CDR3, the DNA is TGCGCCAGCAGTCGACGGAAGGCAGGAGGTGATCAAGAGACCCAGTACTTC. It encodes CASSRRKAGGDQETQYF.

This chain joins TRBV19 and TRBJ2-3; D may be TRBD2 (6 bases). Per germline, CDR1 LNHDA and CDR2 SQIVND (reference sequence). The ends were cut back, 1 base at V and 0 bases at J, with 14 bases in the middle. The CDR3 totals 17 residues. In DNA, the CDR3 is TGTGCCAGTAGTATAGTCCGGAGGGACCCAAGCACAGATACGCAGTATTTT. As protein: CASSIVRRDPSTDTQYF.

In regard to this clone: Other DNA sequences of this sample code for an identical CDR3. The rearrangement joins TRBV3-1 (or the pseudogene TRBV3-2) to TRBJ2-7; D not resolved. The CDR3 totals 11 residues. Germline V lookup: CDR1 LGHDT, CDR2 YNNKEL (reference sequence). The V gene lost 0 bases and the J gene lost 4 bases, with 1 base spanning the gap. CDR3 nucleotide sequence: TGTGCCAGCAGCCAAGATTACGAGCAGTACTTC. Protein product: CASSQDYEQYF.

DNA of the CDR3: TGTGCCAGCACCCAGCCCTCCTCGGGGGCCGGCCTGGGCTACACCTTC. This codes for CASTQPSSGAGLGYTF. This chain uses TRBV7-2 with TRBJ1-2; tentative D call: TRBD1 (6 bases). The CDR3 extends over 16 amino acids. V lost 7 bases and J lost 8, with 26 bases in between. The germline CDR1 and CDR2 sequences are SGHTA and FQGNSA.

This clone has only a few counts. The rearrangement links TRBV5-1 to TRBJ1-1; no clear D gene. The germline gives CDR1 SGHRS, CDR2 YFSETQ. The CDR3 is 15 residues long. Deletions cut 1 base from V and 2 bases from J, with 12 bases between. The CDR3 DNA is TGCGCCAGCAGCTTGTTAGGGCTCCTTAACACTGAAGCTTTCTTT. Amino acid sequence: CASSLLGLLNTEAFF.

The chain combines TRBV7-2 with TRBJ1-1; D is perhaps TRBD1 (5 bases). CDR3 length equals 13 residues. Germline lookup yields CDR1 SGHTA and CDR2 FQGNSA. Trimming took 4 bases from V and 3 from J, leaving 9 bases between them. The CDR3 DNA follows: TGTGCCAGCAGCTCCGGGGCGCACACTGAAGCTTTCTTT. It translates to CASSSGAHTEAFF.

The chain employs TRBV3-1 (or the pseudogene TRBV3-2) and TRBJ1-4; a weak D match, TRBD1 (6 bases). V dropped 1 base and J dropped 7 bases, with 7 bases sitting between them. This CDR3 is 13 amino acids long. Germline-derived CDR1 and CDR2 are LGHDT and YNNKEL (reference sequence). CDR3 bases: TGTGCCAGCAGCCAAGGACAGGTTGAAAAACTGTTTTTT. Translated: CASSQGQVEKLFF.

The chain has TRBV6-2 or TRBV6-3 and TRBJ1-2; D unclear. Trimming shortened V by 5 bases and J by 4 bases, and 11 bases separated the two germline ends. CDR1 is MNHEY, CDR2 SVGEGT, per germline. This CDR3 is 13 amino acids long. CDR3 nucleotides: TGTGCCAGCAGTGAGGACGGCGTCTATGGCTACACCTTC. This sequence encodes CASSEDGVYGYTF.

The gene calls are TRBV27 and TRBJ1-5, with D uncertain. Germline values: CDR1 MNHEY, CDR2 SMNVEV (reference sequence). V shed 7 bases and J shed 0 bases, with 13 bases lying between them. This CDR3 contains 15 residues. Written as DNA, the CDR3 is TGTGCCAGCACTTTGACTGCCCATAGCAATCAGCCCCAGCATTTT. This encodes CASTLTAHSNQPQHF.

The genes are TRBV23-1 and TRBJ1-5, with 7 positions matching TRBD1. TRBV23-1 is reported as an ORF; its role is uncertain. CDR3 length equals 16 residues. The V and J ends lost 8 bases and 7 bases, in that order; junction bases with no gene match: 17. The CDR3 here is CASSCRGAQGGQPQHF. The DNA for the CDR3 is TGCGCCAGCTCCTGCAGGGGGGCACAGGGAGGACAGCCCCAGCATTTT.

This chain uses TRBV23-1 with TRBJ1-1; a possible D gene is TRBD1 (6 bases). TRBV23-1 is identified as an open reading frame with a role that is uncertain. The CDR3 extends over 16 amino acids. The V and J ends lost 3 bases and 1 base respectively, with 15 bases between them. CDR3 in amino acids: CASSQSGQLRNTEAFF. Written as DNA, the CDR3 is TGCGCCAGCAGTCAGTCTGGACAGCTACGGAACACTGAAGCTTTCTTT.

This clone was recorded once. The rearrangement uses TRBV19 and TRBJ1-2; D might be TRBD1 (6 bases). From germline, CDR1 is LNHDA and CDR2 SQIVND (reference sequence). This CDR3 spans 12 amino acids. The V gene lost 10 bases and the J gene lost 4 bases, with 13 bases spanning the gap. The chain's CDR3 is CATGGGRYGYTF. In DNA, the CDR3 is TGTGCCACCGGCGGGGGCCGCTATGGCTACACCTTC.

The J gene is TRBJ1-2, the V gene TRBV24-1; D ambiguous. This CDR3 has 13 residues. V lost 3 bases and J lost 4, with 8 bases in between. In germline, CDR1 is KGHDR, CDR2 SFDVKD. CDR3 nucleotide sequence: TGTGCCACCAGTGATAACAGATTCTATGGCTACACCTTC. This translates into CATSDNRFYGYTF.

This sequence joins TRBV4-2 and TRBJ1-1; D not certain. Trimming stripped 2 bases from V and 4 bases from J, with 8 bases between. This CDR3 contains 13 residues. Germline values: CDR1 LGHNA, CDR2 YNFKEQ. CDR3 protein: CASSQFLGTEAFF. The CDR3, as DNA: TGTGCCAGCAGCCAATTTTTAGGCACTGAAGCTTTCTTT.

This clone was recorded only once. J is TRBJ2-7 and V is TRBV7-8; D not resolved. Deletions cut 3 bases from V and 6 bases from J, with 18 bases between. CDR1 is SGHVS and CDR2 is FQNEAQ in the germline V gene. The CDR3 contains 15 residues. CDR3 nucleotide sequence: TGTGCCAGCAGCTTTATGACGCTCACCCTCCGCGAGCAGTACTTC. Translated, it gives CASSFMTLTLREQYF.

The chain couples TRBV6-1 to TRBJ2-3, with 8 bases lining up with TRBD1. V lost 1 base to trimming and J lost 4 bases; unmatched junction nucleotides: 7. The germline CDR1 and CDR2 sequences are MNHNS and SASEGT. This CDR3 has 16 amino acids. CDR3 protein: CASSEGRGTGADTQYF. DNA of the CDR3: TGTGCCAGCAGTGAAGGTAGAGGGACAGGAGCAGATACGCAGTATTTT.

The chain couples TRBV6-1 to TRBJ2-1, with 8 bases that match TRBD1. V trimming: 3 bases; J trimming: 1 base; junction bases outside the gene matches: 2. The CDR3 extends over 15 amino acids. Germline V lookup: CDR1 MNHNS, CDR2 SASEGT. CDR3 DNA sequence: TGTGCCAGCAGTGAGTACAGGGGGTCCTACAATGAGCAGTTCTTC. It yields the protein CASSEYRGSYNEQFF.